This T cell receptor beta chain was profiled in a study of tissue T cells after allogeneic stem cell transplantation. Study-wide points: This small cohort was clinically heterogeneous, and sampling depth was a limitation. Across patients, clones rarely overlapped, yet motif clusters were shared tissue-specifically. TCR repertoires tracked anatomic similarity, regardless of disease or transplant status.

The table came from immunoSEQ multiplex PCR; TCRdb's copy has only in-frame clones and leaves some out. This table holds roughly 8,900 clones, 47% found once. Turning to this clone: Its cognate antigen is unknown. Gene names are mouse gene names. The sequenced fragment ends 1 residue before the CDR3 boundary, so the rest is inferred from the germline J gene.

Time point meaning: mouse harvest day 7 after allogeneic transplant. Tail vein injection delivered 10^7 T-cell-depleted bone marrow cells and 10^6 splenic CD5+ T cells. B6 (H2b) cells into BALB/c (H2d) mice; tissues taken at day 7 or 14. The ends lost 1 base at V and 11 bases at J; junction bases unmatched: 5. Per the germline V gene, CDR1 is SGHND and CDR2 is FRSKSL. This CDR3 has 14 residues. This chain connects TRBV15 to TRBJ2-4; 11 positions agree with TRBD2. The sequencing sample was made of gut tissue. The TCR was taken from a female BALB/c mouse given C57BL/6 T cells with graft-versus-host disease after an allogeneic hematopoietic cell transplant. Partial CDR3 DNA: TGTGCCAGCAGTTTAGGGACTGGGGGGCCGGTCTTGTAC. It specifies CASSLGTGGPVLY. The whole CDR3 protein is CASSLGTGGPVLYF.